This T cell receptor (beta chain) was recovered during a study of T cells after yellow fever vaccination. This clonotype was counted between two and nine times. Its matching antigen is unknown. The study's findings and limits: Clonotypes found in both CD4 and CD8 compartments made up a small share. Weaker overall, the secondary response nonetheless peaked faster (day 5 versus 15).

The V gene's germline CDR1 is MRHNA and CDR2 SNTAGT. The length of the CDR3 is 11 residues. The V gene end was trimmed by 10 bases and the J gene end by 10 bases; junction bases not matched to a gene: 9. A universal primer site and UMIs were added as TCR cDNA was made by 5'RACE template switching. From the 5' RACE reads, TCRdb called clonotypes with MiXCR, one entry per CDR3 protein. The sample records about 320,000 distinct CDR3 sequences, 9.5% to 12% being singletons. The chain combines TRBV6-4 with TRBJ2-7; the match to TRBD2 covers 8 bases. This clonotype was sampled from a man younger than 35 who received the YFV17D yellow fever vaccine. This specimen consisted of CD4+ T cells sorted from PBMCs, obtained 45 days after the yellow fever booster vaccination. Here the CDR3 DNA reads TGTGCCACCTCGGCGGGGGGACTACAGTACTTC. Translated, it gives CATSAGGLQYF.